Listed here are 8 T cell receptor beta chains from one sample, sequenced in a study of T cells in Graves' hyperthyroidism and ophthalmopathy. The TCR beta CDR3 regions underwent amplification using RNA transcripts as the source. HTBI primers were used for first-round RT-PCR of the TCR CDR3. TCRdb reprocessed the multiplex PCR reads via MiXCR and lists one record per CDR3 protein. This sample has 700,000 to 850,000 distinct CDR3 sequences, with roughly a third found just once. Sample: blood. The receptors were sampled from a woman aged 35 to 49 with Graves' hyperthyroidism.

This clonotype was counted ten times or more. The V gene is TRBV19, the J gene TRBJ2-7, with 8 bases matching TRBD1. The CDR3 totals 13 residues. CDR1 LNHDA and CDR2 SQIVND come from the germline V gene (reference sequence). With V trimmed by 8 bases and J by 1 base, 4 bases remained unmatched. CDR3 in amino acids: CASRRQGSYEQYF. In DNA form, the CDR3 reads TGTGCCAGTCGACGACAGGGGTCCTACGAGCAGTACTTC.

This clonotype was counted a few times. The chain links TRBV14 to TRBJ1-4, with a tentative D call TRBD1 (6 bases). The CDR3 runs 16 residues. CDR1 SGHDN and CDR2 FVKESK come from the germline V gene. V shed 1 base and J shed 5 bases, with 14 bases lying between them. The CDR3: CASSQGTGTRNEKLFF. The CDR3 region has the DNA TGTGCCAGCAGCCAAGGAACCGGGACAAGAAATGAAAAACTGTTTTTT.

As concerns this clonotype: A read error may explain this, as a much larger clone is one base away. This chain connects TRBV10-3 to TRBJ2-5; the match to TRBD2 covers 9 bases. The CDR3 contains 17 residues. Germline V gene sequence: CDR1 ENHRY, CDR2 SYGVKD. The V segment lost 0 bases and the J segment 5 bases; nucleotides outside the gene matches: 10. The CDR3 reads CAISESLVAGVNETQYF. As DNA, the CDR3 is TGTGCCATCAGTGAGTCGCTGGTAGCGGGGGTCAACGAGACCCAGTACTTC.

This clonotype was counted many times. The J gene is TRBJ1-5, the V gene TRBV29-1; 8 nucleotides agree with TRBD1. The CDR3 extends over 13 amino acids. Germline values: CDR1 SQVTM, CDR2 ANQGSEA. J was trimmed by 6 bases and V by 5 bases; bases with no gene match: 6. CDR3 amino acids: CSVTQGGGQPQHF. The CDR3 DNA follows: TGCAGCGTTACACAGGGGGGAGGTCAGCCCCAGCATTTT. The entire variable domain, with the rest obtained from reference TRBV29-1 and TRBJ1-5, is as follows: SAVISQKPSRDICQRGTSLTIQCQVDSQVTMMFWYRQQPGQSLTLIATANQGSEATYESGFVIDKFPISRPNLTFSTLTVSNMSPEDSSIYLCSVTQGGGQPQHFGDGTRLSIL.

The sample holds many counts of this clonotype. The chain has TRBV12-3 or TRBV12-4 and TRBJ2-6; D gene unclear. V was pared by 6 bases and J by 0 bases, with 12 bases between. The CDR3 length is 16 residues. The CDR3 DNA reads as TGTGCCAGCAGCCCCAGCAGCTACTCTGGGGCCAACGTCCTGACTTTC. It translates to CASSPSSYSGANVLTF.

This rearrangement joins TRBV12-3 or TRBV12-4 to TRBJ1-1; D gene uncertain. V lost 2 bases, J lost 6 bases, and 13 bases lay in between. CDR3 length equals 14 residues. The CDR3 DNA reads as TGTGCCAGCAGTTTAATGGGCGGGGATTCTGAAGCTTTCTTT. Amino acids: CASSLMGGDSEAFF.

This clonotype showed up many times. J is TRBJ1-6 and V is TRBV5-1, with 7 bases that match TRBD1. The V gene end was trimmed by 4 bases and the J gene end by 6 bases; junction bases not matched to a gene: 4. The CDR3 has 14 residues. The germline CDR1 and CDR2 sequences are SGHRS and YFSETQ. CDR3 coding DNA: TGCGCCAGCAGCACCAGACAGGGTAATTCACCCCTCCACTTT. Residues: CASSTRQGNSPLHF.

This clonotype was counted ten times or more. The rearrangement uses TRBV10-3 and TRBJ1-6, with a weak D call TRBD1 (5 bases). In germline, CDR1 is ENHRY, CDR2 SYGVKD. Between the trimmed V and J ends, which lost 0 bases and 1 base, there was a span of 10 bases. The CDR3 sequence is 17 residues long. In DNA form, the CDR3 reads TGTGCCATCAGTGAGTCCAGGGCAGAGTCCTATAATTCACCCCTCCACTTT. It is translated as CAISESRAESYNSPLHF.